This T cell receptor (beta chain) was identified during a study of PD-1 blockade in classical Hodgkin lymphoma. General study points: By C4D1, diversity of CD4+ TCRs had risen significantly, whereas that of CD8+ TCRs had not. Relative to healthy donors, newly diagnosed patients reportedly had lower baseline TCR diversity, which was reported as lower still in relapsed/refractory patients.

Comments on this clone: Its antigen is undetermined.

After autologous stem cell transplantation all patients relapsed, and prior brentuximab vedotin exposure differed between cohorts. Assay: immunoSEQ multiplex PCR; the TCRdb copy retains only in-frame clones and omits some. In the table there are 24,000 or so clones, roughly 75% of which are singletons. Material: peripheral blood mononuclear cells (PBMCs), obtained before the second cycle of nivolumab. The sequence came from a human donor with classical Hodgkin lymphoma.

CDR3 DNA sequence: TGTGCCAGCCATTTTCAGGCCTACGAGCAGTACTTC. Translated: CASHFQAYEQYF. V is TRBV6-1 and J is TRBJ2-7; no clear D. This CDR3 region has 12 residues. V was trimmed by 8 bases and J by 2 bases, leaving 10 bases between them. The V gene's germline CDR1 is MNHNS and CDR2 SASEGT.